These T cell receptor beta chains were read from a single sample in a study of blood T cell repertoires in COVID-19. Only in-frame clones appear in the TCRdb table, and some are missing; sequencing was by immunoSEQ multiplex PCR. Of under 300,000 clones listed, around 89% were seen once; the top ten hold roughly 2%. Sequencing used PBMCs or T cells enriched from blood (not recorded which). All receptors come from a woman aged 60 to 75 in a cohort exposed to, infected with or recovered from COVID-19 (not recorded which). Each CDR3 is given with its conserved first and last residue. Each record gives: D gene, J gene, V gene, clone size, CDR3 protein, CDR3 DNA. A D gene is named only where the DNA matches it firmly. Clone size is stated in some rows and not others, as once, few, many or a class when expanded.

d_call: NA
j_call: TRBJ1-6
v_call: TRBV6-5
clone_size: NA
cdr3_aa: CASSRRSSYNSPLHF
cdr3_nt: TGTGCCAGCAGTAGAAGGAGCTCCTATAATTCACCCCTCCACTTT

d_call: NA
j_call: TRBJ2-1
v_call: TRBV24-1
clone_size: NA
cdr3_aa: CATRGSGSSSYNEQFF
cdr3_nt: TGTGCCACCAGGGGGAGCGGGTCGAGCTCCTACAATGAGCAGTTCTTC

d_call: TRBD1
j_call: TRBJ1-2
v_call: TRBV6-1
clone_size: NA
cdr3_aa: CASSETGDYGYTF
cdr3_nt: TGTGCCAGCAGTGAAACAGGGGACTATGGCTACACCTTC

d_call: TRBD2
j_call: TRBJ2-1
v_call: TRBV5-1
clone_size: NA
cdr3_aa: CASGPAGGRNNEQFF
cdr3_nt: TGCGCCAGCGGGCCAGCGGGAGGCCGGAACAATGAGCAGTTCTTC

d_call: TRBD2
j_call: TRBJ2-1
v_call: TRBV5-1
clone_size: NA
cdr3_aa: CASSPLAGVNNEQFF
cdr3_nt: TGCGCCAGCAGCCCCCTAGCGGGAGTTAACAATGAGCAGTTCTTC

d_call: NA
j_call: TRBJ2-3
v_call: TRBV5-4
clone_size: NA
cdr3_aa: CASSFPTSSTDTQYF
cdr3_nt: TGTGCCAGCAGCTTTCCCACATCTAGCACAGATACGCAGTATTTT

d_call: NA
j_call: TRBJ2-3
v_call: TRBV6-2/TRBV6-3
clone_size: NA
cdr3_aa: CASSPLRGGNTQYF
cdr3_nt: TGTGCCAGCAGTCCCTTAAGGGGAGGAAATACGCAGTATTTT

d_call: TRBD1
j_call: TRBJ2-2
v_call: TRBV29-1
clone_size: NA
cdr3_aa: CSVSSGTGSTGELFF
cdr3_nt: TGCAGCGTTTCTTCCGGGACAGGCAGCACCGGGGAGCTGTTTTTT

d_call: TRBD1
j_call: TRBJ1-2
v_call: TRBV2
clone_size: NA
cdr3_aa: CASSGQGGGYTF
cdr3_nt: TGTGCCAGCAGTGGACAGGGAGGAGGCTACACCTTC

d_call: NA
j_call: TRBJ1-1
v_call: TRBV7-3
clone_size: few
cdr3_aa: CASSLQGYTEAFF
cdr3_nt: TGTGCCAGCAGCTTACAGGGGTACACTGAAGCTTTCTTT

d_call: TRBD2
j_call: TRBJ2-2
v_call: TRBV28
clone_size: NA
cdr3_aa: CASSFPLNSGGGELFF
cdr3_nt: TGTGCCAGCAGCTTCCCACTTAATAGCGGGGGCGGGGAGCTGTTTTTT

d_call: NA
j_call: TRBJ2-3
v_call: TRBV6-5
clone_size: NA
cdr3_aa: CASSLSGGSTDTQYF
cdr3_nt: TGTGCCAGCAGTTTAAGCGGAGGGAGCACAGATACGCAGTATTTT

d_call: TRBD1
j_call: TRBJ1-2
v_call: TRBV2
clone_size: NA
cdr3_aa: CASSPLDRGYGYTF
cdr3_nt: TGTGCCAGCAGTCCCCTAGACAGGGGCTATGGCTACACCTTC

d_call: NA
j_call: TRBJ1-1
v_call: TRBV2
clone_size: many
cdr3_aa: CASSPRDIRTEAFF
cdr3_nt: TGTGCCAGCAGTCCCCGGGACATTAGAACTGAAGCTTTCTTT

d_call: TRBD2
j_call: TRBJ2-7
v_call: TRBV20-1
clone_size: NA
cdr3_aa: CSASTLAGVTYEQYF
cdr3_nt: TGCAGTGCTAGTACTCTAGCGGGAGTAACCTACGAGCAGTACTTC

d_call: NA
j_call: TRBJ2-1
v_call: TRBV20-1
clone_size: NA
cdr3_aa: CSARTYNEQFF
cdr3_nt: TGCAGTGCCAGGACTTACAATGAGCAGTTCTTC

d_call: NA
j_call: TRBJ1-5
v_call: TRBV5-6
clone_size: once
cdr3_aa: CASSLFLEMDGGGQPQHF
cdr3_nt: TGTGCCAGCAGCCTATTCCTGGAAATGGACGGGGGGGGACAGCCCCAGCATTTT

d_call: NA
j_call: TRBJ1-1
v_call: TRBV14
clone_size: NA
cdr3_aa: CASSQVVAGRAFF
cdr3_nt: TGTGCCAGCAGCCAAGTTGTGGCAGGTAGAGCTTTCTTT

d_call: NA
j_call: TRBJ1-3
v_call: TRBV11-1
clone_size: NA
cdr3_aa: CASTRGTSSGNTIYF
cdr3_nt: TGTGCCAGCACCCGCGGGACTTCCTCTGGAAACACCATATATTTT

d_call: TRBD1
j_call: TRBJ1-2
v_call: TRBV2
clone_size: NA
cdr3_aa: CASSEGGQVYGYTF
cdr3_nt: TGTGCCAGCAGTGAGGGGGGACAGGTCTATGGCTACACCTTC

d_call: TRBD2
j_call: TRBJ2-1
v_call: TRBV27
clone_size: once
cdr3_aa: CASSRRLAERYNEQFF
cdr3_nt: TGTGCCAGCAGTCGACGACTAGCGGAGAGATACAATGAGCAGTTCTTC

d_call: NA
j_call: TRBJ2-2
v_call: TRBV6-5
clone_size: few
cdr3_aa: CASSYKFTDTGELFF
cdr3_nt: TGTGCCAGCAGTTATAAGTTTACGGACACCGGGGAGCTGTTTTTT

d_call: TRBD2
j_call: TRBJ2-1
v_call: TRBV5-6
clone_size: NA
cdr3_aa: CASSPGLAENEQFF
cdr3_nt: TGTGCCAGCAGCCCGGGACTAGCTGAGAATGAGCAGTTCTTC

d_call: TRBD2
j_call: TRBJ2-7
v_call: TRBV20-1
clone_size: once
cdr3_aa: CSASLAGGPFYEQYF
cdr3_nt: TGCAGTGCTAGTCTAGCGGGAGGGCCCTTCTACGAGCAGTACTTC

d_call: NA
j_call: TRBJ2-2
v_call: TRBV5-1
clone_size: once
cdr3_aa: CASSLGGVTGELFF
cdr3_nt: TGCGCCAGCAGCTTGGGCGGGGTGACCGGGGAGCTGTTTTTT

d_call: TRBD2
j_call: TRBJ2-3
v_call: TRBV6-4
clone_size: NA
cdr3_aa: CASSEGSGSTDTQYF
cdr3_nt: TGTGCCAGCAGTGAGGGTAGCGGGAGCACAGATACGCAGTATTTT

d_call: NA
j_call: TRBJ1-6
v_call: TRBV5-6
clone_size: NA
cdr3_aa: CASSFSPAYNSPLHF
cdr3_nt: TGTGCCAGCAGCTTTAGCCCTGCCTATAATTCACCCCTCCACTTT

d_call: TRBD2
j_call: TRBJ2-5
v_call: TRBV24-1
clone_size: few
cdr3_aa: CATSARTSGRTQETQYF
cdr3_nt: TGTGCCACCAGTGCCCGGACTAGCGGGAGGACCCAAGAGACCCAGTACTTC

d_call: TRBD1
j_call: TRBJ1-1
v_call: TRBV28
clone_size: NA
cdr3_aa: CASSFPGQGRTEAFF
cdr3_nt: TGTGCCAGCAGTTTCCCGGGACAGGGGAGGACTGAAGCTTTCTTT

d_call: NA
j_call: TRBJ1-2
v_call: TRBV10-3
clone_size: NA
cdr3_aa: CAIRKSEGAYGYTF
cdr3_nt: TGTGCCATCAGAAAGTCGGAGGGAGCCTATGGCTACACCTTC

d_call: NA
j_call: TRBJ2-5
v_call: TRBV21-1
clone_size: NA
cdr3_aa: CASSKKGTTRAGRGETQYF
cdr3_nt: TGTGCCAGCAGCAAAAAAGGGACAACAAGGGCAGGGAGGGGAGAGACCCAGTACTTC

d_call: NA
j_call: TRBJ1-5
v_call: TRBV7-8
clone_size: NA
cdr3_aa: CASSMDSGGNQPQHF
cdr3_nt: TGTGCCAGCAGTATGGACAGTGGAGGCAATCAGCCCCAGCATTTT

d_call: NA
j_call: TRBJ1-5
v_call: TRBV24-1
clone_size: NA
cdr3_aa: CATASGKYSNQPQHF
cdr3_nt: TGTGCCACCGCATCCGGGAAGTATAGCAATCAGCCCCAGCATTTT

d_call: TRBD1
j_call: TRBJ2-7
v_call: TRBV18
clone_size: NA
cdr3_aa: CASSPQGAEQYF
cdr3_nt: TGTGCCAGCTCACCCCAGGGGGCCGAGCAGTACTTC

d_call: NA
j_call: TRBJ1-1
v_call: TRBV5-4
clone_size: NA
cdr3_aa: CASRYMNTEAFF
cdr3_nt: TGTGCCAGCAGATATATGAACACTGAAGCTTTCTTT

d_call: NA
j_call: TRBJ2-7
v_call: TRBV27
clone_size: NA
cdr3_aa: CASSLAGSYEQYF
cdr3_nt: TGTGCCAGCAGTTTAGCGGGTTCCTACGAGCAGTACTTC

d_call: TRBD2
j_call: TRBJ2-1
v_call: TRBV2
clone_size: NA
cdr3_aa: CASSPLAGVYNEQFF
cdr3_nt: TGTGCCAGCAGTCCATTAGCGGGGGTCTACAATGAGCAGTTCTTC

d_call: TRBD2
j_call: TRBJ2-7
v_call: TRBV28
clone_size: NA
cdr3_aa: CASSGLAGVGRYEQYF
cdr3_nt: TGTGCCAGCAGTGGACTAGCGGGAGTTGGTCGCTACGAGCAGTACTTC

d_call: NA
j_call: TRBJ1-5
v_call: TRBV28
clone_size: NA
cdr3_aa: CASSLPFDRYSNQPQHF
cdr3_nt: TGTGCCAGCAGTTTACCCTTTGACAGGTATAGCAATCAGCCCCAGCATTTT

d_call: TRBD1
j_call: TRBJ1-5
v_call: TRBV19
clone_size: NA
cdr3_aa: CASRIQGVRQPQHF
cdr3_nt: TGTGCCAGCCGGATACAGGGGGTTCGTCAGCCCCAGCATTTT

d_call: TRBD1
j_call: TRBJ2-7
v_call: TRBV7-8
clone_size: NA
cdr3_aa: CASSLTGTGGYEQYF
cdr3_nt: TGTGCCAGCAGCTTAACCGGGACAGGGGGCTACGAGCAGTACTTC

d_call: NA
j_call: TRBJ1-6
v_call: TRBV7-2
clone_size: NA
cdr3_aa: CASSSWAYSPLHF
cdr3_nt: TGTGCCAGCAGCTCTTGGGCCTATTCACCCCTCCACTTT

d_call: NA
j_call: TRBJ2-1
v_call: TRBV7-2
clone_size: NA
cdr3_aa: CASSSLATRSPSHNEQFF
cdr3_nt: TGTGCCAGCAGCTCACTAGCCACCAGAAGCCCCTCCCACAATGAGCAGTTCTTC

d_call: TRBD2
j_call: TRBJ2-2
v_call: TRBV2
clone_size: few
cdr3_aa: CASSTAGLAAGGELFF
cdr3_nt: TGTGCCAGCAGCACCGCGGGGCTAGCGGCGGGCGGGGAGCTGTTTTTT

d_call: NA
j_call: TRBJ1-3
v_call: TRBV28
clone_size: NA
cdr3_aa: CASSPQGFAGNTIYF
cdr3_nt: TGTGCCAGCAGTCCCCAGGGATTTGCTGGAAACACCATATATTTT